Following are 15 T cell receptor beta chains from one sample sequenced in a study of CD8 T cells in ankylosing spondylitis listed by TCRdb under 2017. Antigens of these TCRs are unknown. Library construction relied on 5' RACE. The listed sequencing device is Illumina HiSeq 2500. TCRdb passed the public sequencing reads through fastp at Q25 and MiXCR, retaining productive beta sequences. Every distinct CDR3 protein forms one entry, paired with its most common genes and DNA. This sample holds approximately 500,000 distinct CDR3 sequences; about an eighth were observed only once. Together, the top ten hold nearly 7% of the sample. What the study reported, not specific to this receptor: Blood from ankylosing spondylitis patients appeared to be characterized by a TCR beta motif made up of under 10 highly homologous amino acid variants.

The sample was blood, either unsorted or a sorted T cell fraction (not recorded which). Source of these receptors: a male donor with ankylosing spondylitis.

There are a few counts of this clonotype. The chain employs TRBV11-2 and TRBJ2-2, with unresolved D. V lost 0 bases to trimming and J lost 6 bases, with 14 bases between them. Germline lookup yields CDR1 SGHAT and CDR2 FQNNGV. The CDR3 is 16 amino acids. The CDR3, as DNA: TGTGCCAGCAGCTTAGATCCGTCGGACCCCCCCGGGGAGCTGTTTTTT. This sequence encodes CASSLDPSDPPGELFF.

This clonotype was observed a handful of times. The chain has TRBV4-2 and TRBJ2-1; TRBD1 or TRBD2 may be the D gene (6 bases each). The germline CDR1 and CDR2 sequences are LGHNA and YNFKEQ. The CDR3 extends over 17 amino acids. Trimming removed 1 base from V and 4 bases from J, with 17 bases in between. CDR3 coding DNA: TGTGCCAGCAGCCAAGTACTCGGGGGCGGAGATTACAATGAGCAGTTCTTC. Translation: CASSQVLGGGDYNEQFF.

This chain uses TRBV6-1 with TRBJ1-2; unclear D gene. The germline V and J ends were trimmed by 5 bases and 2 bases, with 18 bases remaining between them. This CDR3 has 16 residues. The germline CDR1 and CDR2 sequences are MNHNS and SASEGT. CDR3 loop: CASSPRPWEENYGYTF. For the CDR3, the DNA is TGTGCCAGCAGTCCCCGGCCGTGGGAGGAGAACTATGGCTACACCTTC.

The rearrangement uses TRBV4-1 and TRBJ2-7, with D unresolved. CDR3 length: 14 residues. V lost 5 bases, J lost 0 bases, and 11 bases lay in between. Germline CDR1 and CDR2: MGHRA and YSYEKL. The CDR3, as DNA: TGCGCCAGCAGCACTTCCCAGAGCTCCTACGAGCAGTACTTC. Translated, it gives CASSTSQSSYEQYF.

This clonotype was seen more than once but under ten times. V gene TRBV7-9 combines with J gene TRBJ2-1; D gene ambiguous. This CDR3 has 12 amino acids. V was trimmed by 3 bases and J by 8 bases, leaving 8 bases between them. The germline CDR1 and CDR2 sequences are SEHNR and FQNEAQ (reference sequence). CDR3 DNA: TGTGCCAGCAGCTTCGAGAGTGATGAGCAGTTCTTC. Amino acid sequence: CASSFESDEQFF.

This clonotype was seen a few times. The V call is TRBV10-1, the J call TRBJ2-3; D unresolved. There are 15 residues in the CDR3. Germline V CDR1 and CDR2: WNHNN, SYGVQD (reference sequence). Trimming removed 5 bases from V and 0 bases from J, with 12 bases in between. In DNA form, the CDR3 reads TGCGCCAGCAGTTACCGACTGGAAAGCACAGATACGCAGTATTTT. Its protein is CASSYRLESTDTQYF.

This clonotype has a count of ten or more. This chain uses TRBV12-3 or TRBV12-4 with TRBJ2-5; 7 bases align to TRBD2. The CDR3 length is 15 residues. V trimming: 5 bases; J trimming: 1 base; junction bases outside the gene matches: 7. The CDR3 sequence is CASSGPSGGQETQYF. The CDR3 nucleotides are TGTGCCAGCAGTGGGCCTAGCGGAGGCCAAGAGACCCAGTACTTC.

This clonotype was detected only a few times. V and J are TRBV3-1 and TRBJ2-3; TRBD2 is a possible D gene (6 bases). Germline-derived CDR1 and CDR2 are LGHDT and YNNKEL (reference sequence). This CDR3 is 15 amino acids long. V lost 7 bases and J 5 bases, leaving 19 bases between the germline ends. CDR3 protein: CASTEKAGRIDTQYF. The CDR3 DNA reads TGTGCCAGCACCGAAAAGGCGGGAAGGATAGATACGCAGTATTTT.

The CDR3 nucleotides are TGTGCCAGCAGTTTAGCTGGGACAAGTACGCAGTTCTTC. Amino acids: CASSLAGTSTQFF. The chain has TRBV28 and TRBJ2-1; tentative D call: TRBD1 (6 bases). Germline assignment: CDR1 MDHEN and CDR2 SYDVKM. V was clipped by 2 bases and J by 12 bases, with 14 bases between them. This CDR3 contains 13 residues.

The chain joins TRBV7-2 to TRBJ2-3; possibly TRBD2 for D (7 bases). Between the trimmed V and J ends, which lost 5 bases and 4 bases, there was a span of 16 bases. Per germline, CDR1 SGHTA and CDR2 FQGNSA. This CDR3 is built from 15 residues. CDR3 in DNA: TGTGCCAGCAGCCGAGGGGGAGGGGTCGCAGATACGCAGTATTTT. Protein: CASSRGGGVADTQYF.

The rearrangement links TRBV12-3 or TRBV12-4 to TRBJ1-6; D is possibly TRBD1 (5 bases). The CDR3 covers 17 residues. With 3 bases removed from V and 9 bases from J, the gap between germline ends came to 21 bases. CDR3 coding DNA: TGTGCCAGCAGTTTGCGGGGTTTGGGGACCGCCGCTTCACCCCTCCACTTT. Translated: CASSLRGLGTAASPLHF.

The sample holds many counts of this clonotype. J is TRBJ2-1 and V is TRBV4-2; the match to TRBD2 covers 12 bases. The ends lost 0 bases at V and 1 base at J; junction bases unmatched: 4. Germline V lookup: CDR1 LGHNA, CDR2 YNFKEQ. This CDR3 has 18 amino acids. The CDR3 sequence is CASSQETSGSASYNEQFF. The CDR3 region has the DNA TGTGCCAGCAGCCAAGAGACTAGCGGGAGTGCGTCCTACAATGAGCAGTTCTTC.

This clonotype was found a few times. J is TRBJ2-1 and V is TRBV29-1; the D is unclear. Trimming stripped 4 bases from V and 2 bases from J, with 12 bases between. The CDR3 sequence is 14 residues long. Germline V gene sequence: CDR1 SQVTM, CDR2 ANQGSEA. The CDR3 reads CSVAGLRTYNEQFF. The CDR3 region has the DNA TGCAGCGTTGCAGGCCTTAGGACCTACAATGAGCAGTTCTTC.

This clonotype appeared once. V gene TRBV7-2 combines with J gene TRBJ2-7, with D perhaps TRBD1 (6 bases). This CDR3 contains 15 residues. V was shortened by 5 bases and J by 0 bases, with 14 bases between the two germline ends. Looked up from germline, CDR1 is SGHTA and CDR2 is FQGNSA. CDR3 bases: TGTGCCAGCAGCCGACAGGCTGGGAACTCCTACGAGCAGTACTTC. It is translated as CASSRQAGNSYEQYF.

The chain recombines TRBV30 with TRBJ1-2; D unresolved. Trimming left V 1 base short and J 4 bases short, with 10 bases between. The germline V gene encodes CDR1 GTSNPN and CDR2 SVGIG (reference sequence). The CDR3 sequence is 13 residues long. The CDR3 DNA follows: TGTGCCTGGAGTGGTTACACTCCCTATGGCTACACCTTC. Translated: CAWSGYTPYGYTF.